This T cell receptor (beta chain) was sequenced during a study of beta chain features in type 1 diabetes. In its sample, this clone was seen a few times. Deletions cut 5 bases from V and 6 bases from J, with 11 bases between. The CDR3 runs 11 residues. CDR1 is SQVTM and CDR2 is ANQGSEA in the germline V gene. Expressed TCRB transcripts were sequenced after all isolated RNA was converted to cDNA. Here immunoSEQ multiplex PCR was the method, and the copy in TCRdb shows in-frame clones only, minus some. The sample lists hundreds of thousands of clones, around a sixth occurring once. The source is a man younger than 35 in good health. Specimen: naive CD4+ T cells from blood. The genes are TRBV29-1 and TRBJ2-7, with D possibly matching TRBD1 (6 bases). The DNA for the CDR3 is TGCAGCGTTTCTACAGGGCTCGAGCAGTACTTC. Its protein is CSVSTGLEQYF.